The 23 T cell receptor beta chains in this list originate from one sample, sequenced in a study of chemoradiotherapy in HPV16-positive cancers. Sequencing used immunoSEQ multiplex PCR; TCRdb keeps in-frame clones, though not all of them. The table has about 22,000 clones, more than 90% seen once; the top ten hold about a sixth. The sample in question was blood, obtained from a patient who underwent chemoradiotherapy. These receptors were taken from a human donor with HPV-associated anogenital cancer.

This clone appeared once. The chain recombines TRBV6-1 with TRBJ2-2, with no clear D. V lost 2 bases, J lost 2 bases, and 6 bases lay in between. The CDR3 contains 14 residues. CDR1 is MNHNS, CDR2 SASEGT, per germline. The CDR3 DNA follows: TGTGCCAGCAGTGAATACGCAAACACCGGGGAGCTGTTTTTT. Amino acid sequence: CASSEYANTGELFF.

The chain combines TRBV19 with TRBJ1-5, with no clear D. V was cut by 3 bases and J by 4 bases, with 7 bases left in between. The germline V gene has CDR1 LNHDA and CDR2 SQIVND (reference sequence). CDR3 length: 13 amino acids. CDR3: CASSIIENQPQHF. CDR3 DNA: TGTGCCAGTAGTATCATTGAGAATCAGCCCCAGCATTTT.

The chain combines TRBV9 with TRBJ2-2; no clear D gene. Between the trimmed V and J ends, which lost 0 bases and 0 bases, there was a span of 9 bases. The CDR3 sequence is 16 residues long. In germline, CDR1 is SGDLS, CDR2 YYNGEE. The CDR3 DNA is TGTGCCAGCAGCGTAGCCGGGCGAACGAACACCGGGGAGCTGTTTTTT. Protein product: CASSVAGRTNTGELFF.

The chain recombines TRBV19 with TRBJ1-4; D is possibly TRBD1 (5 bases). The CDR3 length is 14 residues. Germline V gives CDR1 LNHDA, CDR2 SQIVND (reference sequence). With 7 bases removed from V and 2 bases from J, the gap between germline ends came to 11 bases. CDR3 residues: CASTKGRTNEKLFF. The CDR3 coding sequence is TGTGCCAGTACCAAGGGACGTACTAATGAAAAACTGTTTTTT.

This sequence joins TRBV7-9 and TRBJ1-1; weak D call: TRBD1 (5 bases). The germline gives CDR1 SEHNR, CDR2 FQNEAQ (reference sequence). Trimming took off 5 bases at V and 11 bases at J, with 15 bases between the two ends. The CDR3 sequence is 12 residues long. The CDR3 nucleotides are TGTGCCAGCAGCCCGGGACCTCTTGGGGCTTTCTTT. This gives the protein CASSPGPLGAFF. Variable domain in full (rest from reference TRBV7-9 and TRBJ1-1): DTGVSQNPRHKITKRGQNVTFRCDPISEHNRLYWYRQTLGQGPEFLTYFQNEAQLEKSRLLSDRFSAERPKGSFSTLEIQRTEQGDSAMYLCASSPGPLGAFFGQGTRLTVV.

The genes are TRBV7-9 and TRBJ2-2; 7 nucleotides match TRBD1. With 6 bases clipped from V and 1 base from J, the junction kept 5 bases outside the gene matches. The CDR3 loop spans 15 amino acids. Germline V CDR1 and CDR2: SEHNR, FQNEAQ (reference sequence). The DNA for the CDR3 is TGTGCCAGCAGTACCGGGACAGAGAACACCGGGGAGCTGTTTTTT. It encodes CASSTGTENTGELFF. Full variable domain (missing parts from reference TRBV7-9 and TRBJ2-2): DTGVSQNPRHKITKRGQNVTFRCDPISEHNRLYWYRQTLGQGPEFLTYFQNEAQLEKSRLLSDRFSAERPKGSFSTLEIQRTEQGDSAMYLCASSTGTENTGELFFGEGSRLTVL.

The V gene is TRBV6-4, the J gene TRBJ1-1, with D perhaps TRBD1 (6 bases). The ends were cut back, 3 bases at V and 7 bases at J, with 18 bases in the middle. Germline CDR1 and CDR2: MRHNA and SNTAGT. The CDR3 runs to 15 residues. The CDR3 DNA reads as TGTGCCAGCAGTGAAAATGGGGCGGGGGCGGATGAAGCTTTCTTT. Its protein is CASSENGAGADEAFF.

V gene TRBV7-3 combines with J gene TRBJ2-3; TRBD2 aligns across 8 bases. CDR1 and CDR2 (germline): SGHTA, FQGTGA. V lost 8 bases to trimming and J lost 1 base; unmatched junction nucleotides: 5. This CDR3 comprises 14 residues. The CDR3 coding sequence is TGTGCCAGCGCCGACGGGGGGGGCACAGATACGCAGTATTTT. Amino acid sequence: CASADGGGTDTQYF.

This rearrangement joins TRBV15 to TRBJ1-1, with D tentatively TRBD1 (5 bases). CDR1 and CDR2 from the germline V gene are LNHNV and YYDKDF (reference sequence). V dropped 2 bases and J dropped 4 bases, with 14 bases sitting between them. The CDR3 spans 15 residues. The CDR3: CATSRPGKGFTEAFF. CDR3 coding DNA: TGTGCCACCAGCAGACCAGGGAAGGGGTTCACTGAAGCTTTCTTT. Full variable domain (missing parts from reference TRBV15 and TRBJ1-1): DAMVIQNPRYQVTQFGKPVTLSCSQTLNHNVMYWYQQKSSQAPKLLFHYYDKDFNNEADTPDNFQSRRPNTSFCFLDIRSPGLGDTAMYLCATSRPGKGFTEAFFGQGTRLTVV.

The chain uses TRBV2 and TRBJ1-5, with a possible D match to TRBD1 (6 bases). CDR3 length equals 14 residues. The germline CDR1 and CDR2 sequences are SNHLY and FYNNEI. Trimming took off 7 bases at V and 7 bases at J, with 17 bases between the two ends. As DNA, the CDR3 is TGTGCCAGCATTCGGGAACAGGGTGAACAGCCCCAGCATTTT. Residues: CASIREQGEQPQHF.

The chain employs TRBV18 and TRBJ2-2; TRBD1 aligns across 8 bases. The CDR3 is 14 residues long. Germline V lookup: CDR1 KGHSH, CDR2 LQKENI. The V and J ends lost 3 bases and 6 bases, in that order; junction bases with no gene match: 3. The CDR3 nucleotides are TGTGCCAGCTCACCGCAGGGGGCATCCGGGGAGCTGTTTTTT. Protein product: CASSPQGASGELFF.

The V and J genes are TRBV29-1 and TRBJ1-1; D possibly corresponds to TRBD1 (5 bases). Germline V lookup: CDR1 SQVTM, CDR2 ANQGSEA. Trimming stripped 2 bases from V and 1 base from J, with 11 bases between. The CDR3 runs 14 residues. CDR3 sequence: CSVESRQGNTEAFF. CDR3 coding DNA: TGCAGCGTTGAATCTCGTCAGGGGAACACTGAAGCTTTCTTT.

The rearrangement links TRBV27 to TRBJ2-3, with D possibly being TRBD2 (6 bases). V was trimmed by 3 bases and J by 4 bases, leaving 8 bases between them. The CDR3 has 13 amino acids. Germline V gene data show CDR1 as MNHEY and CDR2 as SMNVEV (reference sequence). CDR3 region: CASSFGGADTQYF. In DNA form, the CDR3 reads TGTGCCAGCAGTTTCGGGGGAGCAGATACGCAGTATTTT.

This chain connects TRBV7-9 to TRBJ2-5, with D tentatively TRBD2 (6 bases). The V and J ends lost 2 bases and 4 bases respectively, with 17 bases between them. Germline CDR1 and CDR2: SEHNR and FQNEAQ (reference sequence). This CDR3 contains 16 residues. The DNA for the CDR3 is TGTGCCAGCAGCTTATGGCTCAGCAAGGAGGGAGAGACCCAGTACTTC. Translation: CASSLWLSKEGETQYF.

The V gene is TRBV9, the J gene TRBJ1-3, with D perhaps matching TRBD1 (5 bases). There are 17 residues in the CDR3. The V and J ends lost 2 bases and 7 bases respectively, with 22 bases between them. Per germline, CDR1 SGDLS and CDR2 YYNGEE. CDR3 sequence: CASSVGVKRTVGNTIYF. CDR3 DNA: TGTGCCAGCAGCGTGGGGGTAAAAAGAACAGTGGGGAACACCATATATTTT.

This chain joins TRBV11-3 and TRBJ2-5; D possibly corresponds to TRBD1 (7 bases). Germline CDR1 and CDR2: SGHNT and YENEEA. V dropped 5 bases and J dropped 5 bases, with 18 bases sitting between them. This CDR3 region has 15 residues. CDR3 nucleotides: TGTGCCAGCAGCCCAGGGGGGCGACAGGGTGAGACCCAGTACTTC. Encoded protein: CASSPGGRQGETQYF.

The chain recombines TRBV25-1 with TRBJ2-3; perhaps TRBD1 as D (6 bases). Trimming took off 8 bases at V and 3 bases at J, with 18 bases between the two ends. Germline-derived CDR1 and CDR2 are MGHDK and SYGVNS. This CDR3 comprises 15 residues. CDR3 residues: CASGTTGRRTDTQYF. CDR3 nucleotide sequence: TGTGCCAGCGGAACTACAGGGCGGAGGACAGATACGCAGTATTTT.

J is TRBJ1-6 and V is TRBV7-2, with TRBD1 matching 9 bases. The germline V gene has CDR1 SGHTA and CDR2 FQGNSA. The CDR3 extends over 16 amino acids. J lost 5 bases, V lost 6 bases, and 8 bases had no gene match. The CDR3 region has the DNA TGTGCCAGCAGGTACACCGGGACAGGGAATAATTCACCCCTCCACTTT. Translation: CASRYTGTGNNSPLHF.

The chain recombines TRBV29-1 with TRBJ2-5; TRBD2 aligns across 9 bases. Germline V lookup: CDR1 SQVTM, CDR2 ANQGSEA. The CDR3 loop spans 14 amino acids. J was trimmed by 1 base and V by 7 bases; bases with no gene match: 7. The CDR3 nucleotides are TGCAGCGCGTACGGCGGGAGGGCCCAAGAGACCCAGTACTTC. It translates to CSAYGGRAQETQYF.

V and J are TRBV7-2 and TRBJ2-1; D is unclear. Trimming took off 6 bases at V and 0 bases at J, with 9 bases between the two ends. Germline V gene sequence: CDR1 SGHTA, CDR2 FQGNSA. The CDR3 length is 14 residues. The CDR3 region has the DNA TGTGCCAGCAGAAGGACGTCCTCCTACAATGAGCAGTTCTTC. It is translated as CASRRTSSYNEQFF.

V gene TRBV10-1 combines with J gene TRBJ2-3, with 14 bases lining up with TRBD2. The CDR3 is made up of 16 amino acids. Germline V gene sequence: CDR1 WNHNN, CDR2 SYGVQD (reference sequence). The V segment lost 9 bases and the J segment 3 bases; nucleotides outside the gene matches: 8. In DNA, the CDR3 is TGCGCCAGAACGGGACTAGCGGGAGTAGGAACAGATACGCAGTATTTT. This translates into CARTGLAGVGTDTQYF.

The chain links TRBV7-2 to TRBJ1-6; unclear D gene. Trimming removed 11 bases at V and 8 bases at J, with 7 bases between. Germline CDR1 reads SGHTA; CDR2 reads FQGNSA. The CDR3 consists of 10 residues. This chain's CDR3 is CAGLDSPLHF. The CDR3 DNA follows: TGTGCCGGACTAGATTCACCCCTCCACTTT.

The J gene is TRBJ2-7, the V gene TRBV28; the D gene is possibly TRBD1 (6 bases). The CDR3 extends over 14 amino acids. V was trimmed by 4 bases and J by 3 bases, leaving 13 bases between them. CDR1 is MDHEN, CDR2 SYDVKM, per germline. The CDR3 here is CASSSADRIYEQYF. CDR3 DNA: TGTGCCAGCAGTTCCGCCGACAGGATCTACGAGCAGTACTTC.